What follows is one T cell receptor beta chain and its context. Its antigen remains unidentified. Nothing much larger sits one base from this clone, and base qualities are not available. The sample originates from a study of blood T cell repertoires in COVID-19 (dated by TCRdb to the early 2020s). Background for the entire study: Samples covering the acute and convalescent phases of COVID-19 were provided by collaborators in the United States, Italy and Spain. The prospective study material was composed of cDNA or gDNA derived from T cells, B-cell-depleted T cells, or PBMCs. Subjects who had been exposed to COVID-19, were actively infected with it, or had recovered from it provided the deeply sampled blood TCRbeta repertoires that made up the dataset. The repertoires were made available in a free public database intended to serve as a resource for research on the immune response to SARS-CoV-2. Samples came from the ongoing ImmuneRACE study (first 160 participants) plus 1,254 subjects from 6 global collaborators. The sample metadata nearly always contained a de-identified subject ID, COVID-19 status, age in years and sex. Where HLA class I and class II types were available, the types were taken from metadata supplied by the sample provider, not from assay-based typing.

TCRbeta CDR3 regions were amplified from genomic DNA using the immunoSEQ Assay, a bias-controlled multiplex PCR. In the source study's methods: Within the assay, amplification of reference gene primers was used to estimate how many nucleated cells each sample contained. To quantify the absolute abundance of each unique TCRbeta CDR3 rearrangement, sequence reads were collapsed and filtered. For each sample, productive Simpson clonality was calculated as the square root of Simpson's diversity index across productive rearrangements. TCRdb carries this immuneACCESS record with in-frame sequences only. Its versions omit some clonotypes, under half of them owing to an unresolved V gene in the studies checked, with the rest unexplained. From that table come the V and J calls and clone size; the DNA was used to work out D and trimming. Recorded for this sample are tens of thousands of clones; around 84% of them occurred a single time. The top ten clones comprise 20% to 25% of the sample.

CDR1 and CDR2, looked up from the germline V gene (reference sequence), are LNHNV and YYDKDF. V trim: 5 bases; J trim: 4 bases; unmatched bases: 8. Counted from cysteine to phenylalanine, this CDR3 has 15 amino acids. Solely the CDR3 DNA is kept, with 45 bases framed from the first base. The investigation overall reported the following: How much clinical and demographic metadata was included differed by source and by participant, and the metadata was provided uncurated.

Each collaborating institution followed its own protocols to collect whole blood in K2EDTA tubes. For TCRbeta analysis, collaborators shipped samples as frozen whole blood, isolated PBMCs, or DNA extracted from either of those sample types. The sequence joins TRBV15 to TRBJ2-1; a stretch of 7 junction bases matches TRBD1. This TCR came from an elderly woman in a cohort sampled during active or convalescent COVID-19. The sequenced material came from peripheral blood. The CDR3 corresponds to CATSWDSSSYNEQFF. Read as DNA, the sequence is TGTGCCACCAGCTGGGACAGCAGCAGTTACAATGAGCAGTTCTTC.